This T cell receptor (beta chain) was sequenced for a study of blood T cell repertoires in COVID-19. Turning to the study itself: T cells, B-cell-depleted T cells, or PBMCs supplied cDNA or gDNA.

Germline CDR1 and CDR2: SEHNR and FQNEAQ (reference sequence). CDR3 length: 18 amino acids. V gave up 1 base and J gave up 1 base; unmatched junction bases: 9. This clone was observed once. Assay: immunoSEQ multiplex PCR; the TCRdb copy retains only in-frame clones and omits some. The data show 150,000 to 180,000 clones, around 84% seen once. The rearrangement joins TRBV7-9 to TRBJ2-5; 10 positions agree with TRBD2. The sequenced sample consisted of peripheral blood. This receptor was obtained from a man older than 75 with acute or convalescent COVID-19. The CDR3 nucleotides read TGTGCCAGCAGCTTAGGGGCTAGCGGGGGCCGGATCCAAGAGACCCAGTACTTC. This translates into CASSLGASGGRIQETQYF.